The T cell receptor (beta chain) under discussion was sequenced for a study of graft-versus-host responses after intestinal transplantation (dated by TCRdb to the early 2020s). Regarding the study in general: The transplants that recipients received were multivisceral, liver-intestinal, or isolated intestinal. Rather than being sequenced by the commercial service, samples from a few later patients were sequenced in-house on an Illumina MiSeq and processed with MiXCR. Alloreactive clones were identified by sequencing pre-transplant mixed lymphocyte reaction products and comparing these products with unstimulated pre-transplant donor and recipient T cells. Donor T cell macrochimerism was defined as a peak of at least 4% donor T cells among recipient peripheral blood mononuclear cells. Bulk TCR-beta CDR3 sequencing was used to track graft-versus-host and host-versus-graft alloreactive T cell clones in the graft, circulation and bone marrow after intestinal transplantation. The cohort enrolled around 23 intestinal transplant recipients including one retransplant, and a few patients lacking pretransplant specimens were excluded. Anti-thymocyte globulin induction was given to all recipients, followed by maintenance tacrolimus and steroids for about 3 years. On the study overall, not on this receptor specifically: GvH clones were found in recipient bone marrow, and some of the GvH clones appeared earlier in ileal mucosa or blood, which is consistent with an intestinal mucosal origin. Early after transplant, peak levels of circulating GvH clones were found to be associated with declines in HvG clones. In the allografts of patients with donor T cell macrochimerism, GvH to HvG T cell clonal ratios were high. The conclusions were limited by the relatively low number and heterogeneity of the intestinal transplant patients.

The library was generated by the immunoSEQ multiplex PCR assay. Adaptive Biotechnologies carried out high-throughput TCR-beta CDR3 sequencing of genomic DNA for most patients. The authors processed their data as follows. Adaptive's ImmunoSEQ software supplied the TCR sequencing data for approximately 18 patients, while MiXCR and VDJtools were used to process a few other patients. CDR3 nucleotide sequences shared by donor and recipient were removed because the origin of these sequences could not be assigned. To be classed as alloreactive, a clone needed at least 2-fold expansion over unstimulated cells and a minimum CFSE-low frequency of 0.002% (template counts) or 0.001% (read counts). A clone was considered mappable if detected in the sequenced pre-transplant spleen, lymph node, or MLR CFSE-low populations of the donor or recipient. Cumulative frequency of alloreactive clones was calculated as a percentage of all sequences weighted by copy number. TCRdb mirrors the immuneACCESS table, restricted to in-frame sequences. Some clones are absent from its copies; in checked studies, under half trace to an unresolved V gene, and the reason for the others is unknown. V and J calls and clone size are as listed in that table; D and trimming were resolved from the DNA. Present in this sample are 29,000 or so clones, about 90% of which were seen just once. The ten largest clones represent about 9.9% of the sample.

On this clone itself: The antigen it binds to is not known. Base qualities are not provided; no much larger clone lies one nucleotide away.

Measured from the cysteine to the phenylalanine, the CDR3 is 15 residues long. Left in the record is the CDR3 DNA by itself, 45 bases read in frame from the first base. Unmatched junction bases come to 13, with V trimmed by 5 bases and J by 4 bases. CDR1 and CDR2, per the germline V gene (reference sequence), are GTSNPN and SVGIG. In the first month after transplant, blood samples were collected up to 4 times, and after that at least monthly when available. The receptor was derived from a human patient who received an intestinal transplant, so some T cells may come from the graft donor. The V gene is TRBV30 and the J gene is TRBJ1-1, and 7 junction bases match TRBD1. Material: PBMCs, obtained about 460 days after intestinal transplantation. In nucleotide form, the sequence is TGTGCCTGGGTTCCCCTCACAGGGGTGGTCACTGAAGCTTTCTTT. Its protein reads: CAWVPLTGVVTEAFF.